This TCR beta chain was captured by sequencing in a study of blood T cell repertoires in COVID-19. Generated by immunoSEQ multiplex PCR, the TCRdb table keeps only in-frame clones and is missing some. The repertoire holds hundreds of thousands of clones, with 80% to 90% as singletons. This clone was counted a single time. Sequencing input: PBMCs or T cells enriched from blood (not recorded which). The TCR originated in a man aged 18 to 30 who had recovered from COVID-19.

Here the CDR3 reads CASSQDRVSRYGYTF. The CDR3 region has the DNA TGCGCCAGCAGCCAAGATCGTGTCTCCCGCTATGGCTACACCTTC. V is TRBV4-1 and J is TRBJ1-2, with D uncertain. V lost 0 bases to trimming and J lost 4 bases, with 12 bases between them. This CDR3 is built from 15 residues. Germline V lookup: CDR1 MGHRA, CDR2 YSYEKL.